The 14 T cell receptor beta chains given below trace back to one sample, sequenced in a study of cytomegalovirus exposure and HLA in healthy donors. Vbeta (60) and Jbeta (13) primers were used in the PCR. Assay used: immunoSEQ multiplex PCR; TCRdb lists only in-frame clones, some missing. Of fewer than 130,000 clones detected, 65% to 85% appear once; the ten largest clones hold roughly 6%. The sample was PBMCs. These receptors were collected from a young man in good health and CMV-seropositive.

The chain is built from TRBV5-1 and TRBJ1-5, with TRBD1 matching over 9 bases. CDR3 length: 18 residues. Germline values: CDR1 SGHRS, CDR2 YFSETQ. V lost 4 bases and J lost 0; bases outside the gene matches: 11. The DNA for the CDR3 is TGCGCCAGCAGCAACCGGGACAGGGACCGTACTAGCAATCAGCCCCAGCATTTT. Translation: CASSNRDRDRTSNQPQHF.

This clone was seen a handful of times. The CDR3 DNA follows: TGTGCCAGCAGCTTTGGTAGCGGGGGGGCCACAGATACGCAGTATTTT. This translates into CASSFGSGGATDTQYF. V is TRBV5-4 and J is TRBJ2-3; 11 bases match TRBD2. With V trimmed by 2 bases and J by 2 bases, 4 bases remained unmatched. Germline V lookup: CDR1 SGHNT, CDR2 YYREEE (reference sequence). This CDR3 has 16 amino acids.

The J gene is TRBJ2-7, the V gene TRBV10-2, with 8 bases identical to TRBD1. The CDR3 covers 16 residues. The germline CDR1 and CDR2 sequences are WSHSY and SAAADI. V gave up 8 bases and J gave up 0 bases; unmatched junction bases: 12. CDR3 loop: CASCPGTGLLSYEQYF. CDR3 sequence (DNA): TGCGCCAGCTGTCCCGGGACAGGCCTCCTCTCCTACGAGCAGTACTTC.

The rearrangement uses TRBV19 and TRBJ2-2; 9 bases are shared with TRBD1. Germline lookup yields CDR1 LNHDA and CDR2 SQIVND (reference sequence). The CDR3 is 15 residues long. V lost 7 bases and J lost 4; bases outside the gene matches: 7. CDR3 nucleotides: TGTGCCAGTATCGCCGGGACAGGGACCACCGGGGAGCTGTTTTTT. Its translation: CASIAGTGTTGELFF.

The chain combines TRBV19 with TRBJ2-5; TRBD1 is a possible D gene (8 bases). Gene TRBJ2-7 matches the end of the DNA better, so the J call may be wrong. This CDR3 spans 15 amino acids. Germline assignment: CDR1 LNHDA and CDR2 SQIVND (reference sequence). The CDR3 loop is CASSSGTGYSYEQYF. The CDR3, as DNA: TGTGCCAGTAGCAGCGGGACAGGTTATTCCTACGAGCAGTACTTC.

This chain connects TRBV5-1 to TRBJ2-7; D ambiguous. CDR1 SGHRS and CDR2 YFSETQ come from the germline V gene. The CDR3 loop spans 15 amino acids. V was shortened by 0 bases and J by 0 bases, with 10 bases between the two germline ends. CDR3 residues: CASSLEPESSYEQYF. CDR3 nucleotide sequence: TGCGCCAGCAGCTTGGAGCCGGAGAGCTCCTACGAGCAGTACTTC. Drawing the rest from reference TRBV5-1 and TRBJ2-7, the complete variable domain is KAGVTQTPRYLIKTRGQQVTLSCSPISGHRSVSWYQQTPGQGLQFLFEYFSETQRNKGNFPGRFSGRQFSNSRSEMNVSTLELGDSALYLCASSLEPESSYEQYFGPGTRLTVT.

The V call is TRBV5-1, the J call TRBJ2-5; tentatively, D is TRBD1 (6 bases). The J call may be faulty, since TRBJ2-7 better matches the DNA end. This CDR3 is built from 14 residues. Germline-derived CDR1 and CDR2 are SGHRS and YFSETQ. For the CDR3, the DNA is TGCGCCAGCAGCTTGTATGGGGGCAGCTACGAGCAGTACTTC. This gives the protein CASSLYGGSYEQYF.

The chain has TRBV6-6 and TRBJ1-1; no definite D call. The germline gives CDR1 MNHNY, CDR2 SVGAGI (reference sequence). Trimming removed 5 bases from V and 0 bases from J, with 16 bases in between. This CDR3 region has 16 residues. The DNA of the CDR3 is TGTGCCAGCAGTCACCCCCCGAGTAAAATGAACACTGAAGCTTTCTTT. This encodes CASSHPPSKMNTEAFF.

This clone was counted only a few times. J is TRBJ1-1 and V is TRBV4-1, with 7 bases fitting TRBD1. Per germline, CDR1 MGHRA and CDR2 YSYEKL. V was pared by 2 bases and J by 4 bases, with 7 bases of the junction left unmatched. The CDR3 has 15 residues. The CDR3 DNA reads TGCGCCAGCAGCCAACTACACAGGGGAAGCACTGAAGCTTTCTTT. Translation gives CASSQLHRGSTEAFF.

The chain links TRBV7-9 to TRBJ2-5, with TRBD1 matching 8 bases. With V trimmed by 5 bases and J by 6 bases, 8 bases remained unmatched. CDR3 length: 14 amino acids. The germline gives CDR1 SEHNR, CDR2 FQNEAQ (reference sequence). The CDR3 is CASSPRQGPQTQYF. The CDR3 bases are TGTGCCAGCAGCCCGAGACAGGGGCCGCAGACCCAGTACTTC.

This clone has only a few counts. The chain recombines TRBV5-1 with TRBJ1-4; D possibly corresponds to TRBD1 (5 bases). Trimming removed 0 bases from V and 8 bases from J, with 11 bases in between. The CDR3 covers 14 residues. Germline V gene data show CDR1 as SGHRS and CDR2 as YFSETQ. The CDR3 loop reads CASSLGIQGEKLFF. CDR3 coding DNA: TGCGCCAGCAGCTTGGGGATCCAGGGAGAAAAACTGTTTTTT. Drawing the rest from reference TRBV5-1 and TRBJ1-4, the complete variable domain is KAGVTQTPRYLIKTRGQQVTLSCSPISGHRSVSWYQQTPGQGLQFLFEYFSETQRNKGNFPGRFSGRQFSNSRSEMNVSTLELGDSALYLCASSLGIQGEKLFFGSGTQLSVL.

The chain recombines TRBV27 with TRBJ2-5, with TRBD2 matching 10 bases. With V trimmed by 10 bases and J by 1 base, 9 bases remained unmatched. Germline V gives CDR1 MNHEY, CDR2 SMNVEV (reference sequence). The CDR3 spans 15 residues. CDR3 in DNA: TGTGCCACTTCAATACTAGCGGGGAGCCAAGAGACCCAGTACTTC. This codes for CATSILAGSQETQYF.

The sample holds one count of this clone. The V gene is TRBV5-6, the J gene TRBJ2-1; tentative D call: TRBD2 (5 bases). Germline V gene data show CDR1 as SGHDT and CDR2 as YYEEEE. This CDR3 is built from 15 residues. Between the trimmed V and J ends, which lost 3 bases and 2 bases, there was a span of 12 bases. The CDR3 nucleotides are TGTGCCAGCAGCTACGAGGGTAGGGCCTACAATGAGCAGTTCTTC. Protein sequence: CASSYEGRAYNEQFF.

V gene TRBV25-1 combines with J gene TRBJ2-4, with TRBD2 matching 10 bases. V trimming: 2 bases; J trimming: 2 bases; junction bases outside the gene matches: 3. The CDR3 runs to 16 residues. Germline V lookup: CDR1 MGHDK, CDR2 SYGVNS. DNA of the CDR3: TGTGCCAGCAGTGAAGATAGCGGGGGGACCAAAAACATTCAGTACTTC. Translating it yields CASSEDSGGTKNIQYF. The variable domain in full, with the rest retrieved from reference TRBV25-1 and TRBJ2-4, is EADIYQTPRYLVIGTGKKITLECSQTMGHDKMYWYQQDPGMELHLIHYSYGVNSTEKGDLSSESTVSRIRTEHFPLTLESARPSHTSQYLCASSEDSGGTKNIQYFGAGTRLSVL.